This T cell receptor (beta chain) was recovered during a study of T cells in tuberculosis. The wider study: IGRA-negative adolescents, IGRA-positive adolescents with latent tuberculosis and adults with active tuberculosis formed this South African cohort. Within 7 days of starting treatment, or before, PBMC were stored.

In the case of this clone: Its antigen is still unknown.

Study-wide results and limits: Smaller distances to GMM-specific TCRs suggested their expansion in active tuberculosis.

Sequenced by immunoSEQ multiplex PCR; TCRdb stores in-frame clones only, minus some. The sample lists tens of thousands of clones, around 94% occurring once. The time point is: new active TB diagnosis, blood taken before or within 7 days of starting treatment. Active tuberculosis patients were new diagnoses, HIV-seronegative, South African, and aged 18 years or older. CDR3 length: 15 residues. Between the trimmed V and J ends, which lost 3 bases and 4 bases, there was a span of 15 bases. Germline V gene lookup returns CDR1 SGHAT and CDR2 FQNNGV. Specimen: PBMCs, collected at tuberculosis diagnosis. The source is an adult with tuberculosis. The chain couples TRBV11-2 to TRBJ2-5; no definite D call. DNA for the CDR3: TGTGCCAGCAGCTTCAGATTGAATCCGGGAGAGACCCAGTACTTC. Protein product: CASSFRLNPGETQYF.